Each of the 2 T cell receptor beta chains below was sequenced from the same sample in a study of T-cell memory formation after mild COVID-19. TCRdb re-analysed the 5' RACE reads in MiXCR, keeping a single row per CDR3 protein. The data hold 470,000 or so distinct CDR3 sequences, with more than 15% observed a single time. Sequenced: PBMCs or a T cell subset sorted from them (not recorded which). Every receptor here comes from a man younger than 35 who had mild COVID-19 (a few samples of this study predate the infection). Cell type and time point are not known.

This clonotype was counted at least ten times. In nucleotides, the CDR3 is TGTGCCAGCAGCCCCCTGGGGCACGGGAGCAAAAACATTCAGTACTTC. It is translated as CASSPLGHGSKNIQYF. The chain links TRBV5-8 to TRBJ2-4, with D maybe TRBD2 (6 bases). CDR1 is SGHTS and CDR2 is YDEGEE in the germline V gene. This CDR3 is built from 16 residues. Trimming shortened V by 4 bases and J by 3 bases, and 17 bases separated the two germline ends.

This rearrangement joins TRBV5-6 to TRBJ2-3; the D is unclear. The CDR3 consists of 14 residues. V lost 0 bases to trimming and J lost 6 bases, with 11 bases between them. Germline V gives CDR1 SGHDT, CDR2 YYEEEE. The CDR3 DNA reads TGTGCCAGCAGCTTGGTTGCACCCGCTGATACGCAGTATTTT. As protein: CASSLVAPADTQYF.